This section outlines one T cell receptor beta chain sequence together with its context. No antigen is known for it. The junction differs from germline at one of its ends, possibly a read error. The record originates from a study of CD8+CD57+ T cells in acquired aplastic anemia. The wider study: Recorded DNA amounts for sorted CD4+ and CD8+ cells had an average of approximately 3 ug. Study-wide points: There were twenty-nine CD8+ CDR3 sequences that occurred in both patients and controls. With respect to CD8+ Simpson's diversity, patients and controls did not differ significantly.

Selection for sequencing was limited to patients who had shown CD8+CD57+ cell expansion by flow cytometry. The patients, all of them, had severe acquired aplastic anemia. Germline loops: CDR1 MGHDK, CDR2 SYGVNS. This CDR3 region has 15 residues. Genomic DNA, the template, was used for profiling of the TCR beta VDJ and CDR3. MiXCR was run by TCRdb on the reads, yielding one entry per CDR3 protein. The sample has over 250,000 distinct CDR3 sequences; 56% are singletons. The sequence was collected from a human donor with aplastic anemia. The V and J genes are TRBV25-1 and TRBJ2-1, with a possible D match to TRBD1 (5 bases). The specimen sequenced was sorted CD4+, CD8+, or CD8+CD57+ T cells (not recorded which) from PBMCs. This CDR3 is CASSGRTLGHNGQFF. CDR3 DNA sequence: TGTGCCAGCAGTGGCCGGACACTTGGGCACAATGGGCAGTTCTTC.